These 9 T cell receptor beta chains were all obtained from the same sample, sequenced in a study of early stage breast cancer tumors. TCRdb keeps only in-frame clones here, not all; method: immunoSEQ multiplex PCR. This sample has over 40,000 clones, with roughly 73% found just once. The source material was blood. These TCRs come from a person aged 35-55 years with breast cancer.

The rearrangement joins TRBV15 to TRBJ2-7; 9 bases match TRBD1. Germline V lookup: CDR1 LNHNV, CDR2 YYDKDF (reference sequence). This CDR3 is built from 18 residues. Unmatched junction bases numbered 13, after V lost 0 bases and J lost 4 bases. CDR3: CATSREISLQDRGYEQYF. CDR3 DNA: TGTGCCACCAGCAGAGAGATAAGTTTACAGGACAGGGGATACGAGCAGTACTTC.

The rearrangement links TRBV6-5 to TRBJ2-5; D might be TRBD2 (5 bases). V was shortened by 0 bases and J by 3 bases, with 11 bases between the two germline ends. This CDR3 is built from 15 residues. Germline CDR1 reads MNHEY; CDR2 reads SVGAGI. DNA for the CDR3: TGTGCCAGCAGTTACTCGCCAACAGCGGAAGAGACCCAGTACTTC. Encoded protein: CASSYSPTAEETQYF.

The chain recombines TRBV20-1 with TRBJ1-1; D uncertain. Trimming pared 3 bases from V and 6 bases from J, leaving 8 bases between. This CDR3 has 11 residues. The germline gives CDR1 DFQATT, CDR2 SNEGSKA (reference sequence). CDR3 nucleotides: TGCAGTGCTAGCAATAGCGCTGAAGCTTTCTTT. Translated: CSASNSAEAFF.

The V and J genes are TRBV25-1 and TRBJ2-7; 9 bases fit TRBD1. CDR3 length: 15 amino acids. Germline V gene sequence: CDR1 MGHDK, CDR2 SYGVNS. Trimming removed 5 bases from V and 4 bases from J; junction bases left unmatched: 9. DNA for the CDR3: TGTGCCAGCAGTAGTACGGGGACAGGGATTTACGAGCAGTACTTC. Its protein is CASSSTGTGIYEQYF.

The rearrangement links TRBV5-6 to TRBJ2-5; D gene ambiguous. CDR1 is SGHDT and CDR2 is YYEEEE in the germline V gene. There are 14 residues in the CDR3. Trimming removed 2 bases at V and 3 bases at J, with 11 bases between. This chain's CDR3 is CASSFGFHEETQYF. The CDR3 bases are TGTGCCAGCAGCTTCGGGTTCCATGAAGAGACCCAGTACTTC. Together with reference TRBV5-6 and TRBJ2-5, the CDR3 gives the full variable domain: DAGVTQSPTHLIKTRGQQVTLRCSPKSGHDTVSWYQQALGQGPQFIFQYYEEEERQRGNFPDRFSGHQFPNYSSELNVNALLLGDSALYLCASSFGFHEETQYFGPGTRLLVL.

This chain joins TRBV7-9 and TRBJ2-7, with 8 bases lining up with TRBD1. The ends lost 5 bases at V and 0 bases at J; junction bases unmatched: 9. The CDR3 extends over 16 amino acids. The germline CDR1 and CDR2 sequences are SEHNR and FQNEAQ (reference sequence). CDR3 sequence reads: CASSRTGTGNSYEQYF. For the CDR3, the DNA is TGTGCCAGCAGCCGTACGGGGACAGGCAACTCCTACGAGCAGTACTTC.

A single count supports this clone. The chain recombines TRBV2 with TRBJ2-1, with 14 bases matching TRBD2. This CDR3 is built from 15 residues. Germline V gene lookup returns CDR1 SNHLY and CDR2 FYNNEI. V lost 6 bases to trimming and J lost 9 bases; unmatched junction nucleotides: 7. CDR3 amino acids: CASRPPGLAGVEQFF. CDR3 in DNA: TGTGCCAGCAGACCCCCGGGACTAGCGGGAGTTGAGCAGTTCTTC.

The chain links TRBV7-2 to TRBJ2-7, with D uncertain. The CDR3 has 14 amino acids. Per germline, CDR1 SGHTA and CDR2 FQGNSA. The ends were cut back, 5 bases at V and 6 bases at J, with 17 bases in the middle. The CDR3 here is CASSTPWDRSEQYF. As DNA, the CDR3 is TGTGCCAGCAGCACCCCCTGGGATAGGAGCGAGCAGTACTTC.

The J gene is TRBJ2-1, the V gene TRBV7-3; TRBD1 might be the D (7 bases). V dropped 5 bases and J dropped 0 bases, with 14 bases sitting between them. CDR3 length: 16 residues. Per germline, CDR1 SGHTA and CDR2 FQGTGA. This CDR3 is CASSRQGGSSYNEQFF. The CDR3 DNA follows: TGTGCCAGCAGCCGACAGGGAGGAAGCTCCTACAATGAGCAGTTCTTC.